The 16 T cell receptor beta chains below come from one sample, sequenced in a study of blood T cell repertoires in COVID-19. Measured with immunoSEQ multiplex PCR; TCRdb has only the in-frame clones, and not every one. The repertoire consists of roughly 340,000 clones, with about nine tenths occurring once and the leading ten covering roughly 6.3%. Material for sequencing was peripheral blood. The receptors shown here come from a woman between 50 and 59 years old with COVID-19, enrolled during active disease.

The chain has TRBV6-1 and TRBJ2-2; maybe TRBD2 (6 bases). Germline assignment: CDR1 MNHNS and CDR2 SASEGT. The V end lost 1 base, the J end lost 0 bases, and 15 bases lay between the germline ends. This CDR3 is built from 18 residues. The CDR3 DNA reads TGTGCCAGCAGTGAAGGGGTGTGGCTAGCGACGAACACCGGGGAGCTGTTTTTT. Translation gives CASSEGVWLATNTGELFF.

The gene calls are TRBV10-3 and TRBJ1-5; TRBD1 might be the D (5 bases). CDR1 and CDR2 (germline): ENHRY, SYGVKD. The CDR3 has 15 amino acids. The germline V and J ends were trimmed by 0 bases and 1 base, with 7 bases remaining between them. CDR3 residues: CAISESRGSNQPQHF. CDR3 bases: TGTGCCATCAGTGAGTCAAGGGGAAGCAATCAGCCCCAGCATTTT.

The CDR3 sequence: CASSNDRGLSYEQYF. The CDR3 region has the DNA TGTGCCAGCAGCAACGACAGGGGGCTCTCCTACGAGCAGTACTTC. J is TRBJ2-7 and V is TRBV7-2; 10 positions agree with TRBD1. The V gene end was trimmed by 5 bases and the J gene end by 0 bases; junction bases not matched to a gene: 4. Germline V gives CDR1 SGHTA, CDR2 FQGNSA. The CDR3 is made up of 15 amino acids.

The CDR3 here is CASSPPPRTGELFF. CDR3 in DNA: TGTGCCAGCTCACCCCCGCCGCGGACCGGGGAGCTGTTTTTT. The gene calls are TRBV18 and TRBJ2-2; D not certain. Germline values: CDR1 KGHSH, CDR2 LQKENI. V was cut by 3 bases and J by 5 bases, with 10 bases left in between. The CDR3 consists of 14 residues.

The V call is TRBV18, the J call TRBJ1-4; D might be TRBD1 (6 bases). This CDR3 has 16 amino acids. CDR1 is KGHSH and CDR2 is LQKENI in the germline V gene. The V gene lost 4 bases and the J gene lost 0 bases, with 12 bases spanning the gap. The CDR3 bases are TGTGCCAGCTCACGAAATCAGGGGACAACTAATGAAAAACTGTTTTTT. This gives the protein CASSRNQGTTNEKLFF.

This chain joins TRBV6-5 and TRBJ1-2; D remains ambiguous. Trimming removed 3 bases at V and 0 bases at J, with 8 bases between. This CDR3 is built from 14 residues. Per germline, CDR1 MNHEY and CDR2 SVGAGI. The CDR3 bases are TGTGCCAGCAGTTATGCGGCTACTAACTATGGCTACACCTTC. Protein product: CASSYAATNYGYTF.

This chain connects TRBV6-5 to TRBJ2-3, with a possible D match to TRBD2 (5 bases). The length of the CDR3 is 14 residues. Germline lookup yields CDR1 MNHEY and CDR2 SVGAGI. Trimming took off 7 bases at V and 0 bases at J, with 11 bases between the two ends. CDR3 protein: CASTWEWSTDTQYF. CDR3 nucleotide sequence: TGTGCCAGCACGTGGGAGTGGAGCACAGATACGCAGTATTTT.

Here the CDR3 DNA reads TGTGCCAGTAAGTTAGCTGGCGAGCAGTACTTC. It translates to CASKLAGEQYF. V gene TRBV19 combines with J gene TRBJ2-7; no firm D call. The germline V gene encodes CDR1 LNHDA and CDR2 SQIVND (reference sequence). This CDR3 region has 11 residues. The V and J ends lost 7 bases and 6 bases respectively, with 10 bases between them.

This clone was seen a few times. This chain uses TRBV5-8 with TRBJ2-3; TRBD2 might be the D (6 bases). CDR1 and CDR2 from the germline V gene are SGHTS and YDEGEE. CDR3 length equals 18 residues. V was shortened by 0 bases and J by 2 bases, with 19 bases between the two germline ends. The chain's CDR3 is CASSLAGRRAGITDTQYF. CDR3 sequence (DNA): TGTGCCAGCAGCTTGGCCGGGCGGAGGGCGGGGATCACAGATACGCAGTATTTT.

The gene calls are TRBV5-4 and TRBJ2-6; D is uncertain. CDR1 and CDR2 (germline): SGHNT, YYREEE (reference sequence). Deletions cut 0 bases from V and 0 bases from J, with 7 bases between. CDR3 length: 16 residues. CDR3 loop: CASSLGHFSGANVLTF. CDR3 in DNA: TGTGCCAGCAGCTTGGGACACTTCTCTGGGGCCAACGTCCTGACTTTC.

The rearrangement joins TRBV4-2 to TRBJ2-3; no firm D call. Trimming took 5 bases from V and 0 from J, leaving 12 bases between them. CDR1 is LGHNA, CDR2 YNFKEQ, per germline. The CDR3 is 15 amino acids. Written as DNA, the CDR3 is TGTGCCAGCAGCTCGGCGGTGACTAGCACAGATACGCAGTATTTT. Translating it yields CASSSAVTSTDTQYF.

The V and J genes are TRBV11-2 and TRBJ2-1; D uncertain. Germline assignment: CDR1 SGHAT and CDR2 FQNNGV. CDR3 length: 13 residues. With 5 bases removed from V and 5 bases from J, the gap between germline ends came to 10 bases. CDR3 sequence (DNA): TGTGCCAGCAGCCTTAGAGGCGACAATGAGCAGTTCTTC. It is translated as CASSLRGDNEQFF.

The chain uses TRBV5-8 and TRBJ1-2; possible D gene TRBD1, 5 bases. Germline CDR1 is SGHTS and CDR2 is YDEGEE. The CDR3 is 13 amino acids. Between the trimmed V and J ends, which lost 5 bases and 7 bases, there was a span of 15 bases. The CDR3 loop is CASRRRGGAGYTF. CDR3 nucleotides: TGTGCCAGCAGACGGCGGGGAGGGGCTGGCTACACCTTC.

The rearrangement links TRBV19 to TRBJ2-1; tentatively, D is TRBD2 (5 bases). Trimming took 7 bases from V and 10 from J, leaving 17 bases between them. The CDR3 extends over 13 amino acids. Germline CDR1 reads LNHDA; CDR2 reads SQIVND (reference sequence). The CDR3 here is CASNPWASSEQFF. Written as DNA, the CDR3 is TGTGCCAGTAACCCCTGGGCTAGCAGCGAGCAGTTCTTC.

The rearrangement joins TRBV5-6 to TRBJ1-5; 8 bases are a match to TRBD1. V was pared by 4 bases and J by 3 bases, with 6 bases of the junction left unmatched. The CDR3 runs 15 residues. Germline CDR1 SGHDT, CDR2 YYEEEE. The CDR3 DNA is TGTGCCAGCAGCCCGGGGACAGGTGACAATCAGCCCCAGCATTTT. Translated: CASSPGTGDNQPQHF.

This chain uses TRBV7-4 with TRBJ1-1, with 9 bases identical to TRBD1. This CDR3 comprises 16 residues. Germline-derived CDR1 and CDR2 are SGHVT and SQSDAQ. V trimming: 2 bases; J trimming: 0 bases; junction bases outside the gene matches: 4. The CDR3 sequence: CASSLWDRDMNTEAFF. Here the CDR3 DNA reads TGTGCCAGCAGCTTATGGGACAGGGACATGAACACTGAAGCTTTCTTT.